This is a list of T cell receptor beta chains from one sample in a study of T cell repertoires in cytomegalovirus infection. MiXCR was run by TCRdb on the reads, yielding one entry per CDR3 protein. This sample has some 180,000 distinct CDR3 sequences, with 8.5% to 10% found just once. Material: PBMCs. The origin of the receptors is a human donor in good health (CMV status not recorded). Some clones in this sample may be carry-over from other donors' samples. Each CDR3 is given with its conserved first and last residue. Fields, in order: CDR3 DNA, CDR3 protein, clone size, V gene, D gene, J gene. The D gene is left open where the match is weak. Clone size is shown for a subset of rows, as once, few, many or a class of expanded clone.

TGTGCCAGCAGCTTAGCGGGGTTCTCCACCACAGATACGCAGTATTTT,CASSLAGFSTTDTQYF,many,TRBV7-8,NA,TRBJ2-3
TGTGCCAGCAGCTTAGTACTACAGGGGAACACCGGGGAGCTGTTTTTT,CASSLVLQGNTGELFF,many,TRBV7-2,NA,TRBJ2-2
TGTGCCAGCAGCTTAGCGAGCACTAGCGGGAGTCGTAATGAGCAGTTCTTC,CASSLASTSGSRNEQFF,many,TRBV7-6,TRBD2,TRBJ2-1
TGTGCCAGCAGCTTCGACCGGTACTCCTACGAGCAGTACTTC,CASSFDRYSYEQYF,many,TRBV7-2,NA,TRBJ2-7
TGTGCCAGCAGCGAGAGCACAGGGACGGTTGAGACCCAGTACTTC,CASSESTGTVETQYF,many,TRBV7-2,NA,TRBJ2-5
TGCAGTGCCAGCCGGGACAGGGGGAGCGGGGACATTCAGTACTTC,CSASRDRGSGDIQYF,NA,TRBV20-1,TRBD1,TRBJ2-4
TGCAGCGGAGAGGTGAACACTGAAGCTTTCTTT,CSGEVNTEAFF,many,TRBV29-1,NA,TRBJ1-1
TGCAGCGTTGAAATCAGGGCCTCTGGAAACACCATATATTTT,CSVEIRASGNTIYF,NA,TRBV29-1,NA,TRBJ1-3
TGTGCCAGCAGTGAATTCATGGGCCGGGGCTACACCTTC,CASSEFMGRGYTF,NA,TRBV25-1,NA,TRBJ1-2
TGTGCCAGCAGTCTCATTAGCGGAGCCAAAAACATTCAGTACTTC,CASSLISGAKNIQYF,few,TRBV28,NA,TRBJ2-4
TGTGCCAGCAGCTTAAGGCTACGCCTGAACACCGGGGAGCTGTTTTTT,CASSLRLRLNTGELFF,many,TRBV7-2,NA,TRBJ2-2
TGTGCCAGTAGGGACAGCTACACAGATACGCAGTATTTT,CASRDSYTDTQYF,once,TRBV12-5,TRBD1,TRBJ2-3
TGTGCCAGCAGCTTAAAGGGTGGCGTTGGCTACACCTTC,CASSLKGGVGYTF,few,TRBV7-3,NA,TRBJ1-2
TGTGCCAGCAGTACGTCACAGGGGCGAAATTCACCCCTCCACTTT,CASSTSQGRNSPLHF,NA,TRBV2,TRBD1,TRBJ1-6
TGTGCCAGCAGCTTGTTAGGACAGGGACAAGAGACCCAGTACTTC,CASSLLGQGQETQYF,many,TRBV7-2,TRBD1,TRBJ2-5
TGTGCCAGCAGCCCCCCCCGGACTAGCGGGACGGCGAGCTCCTACGAGCAGTACTTC,CASSPPRTSGTASSYEQYF,few,TRBV5-4,TRBD2,TRBJ2-7
TGTGCCTGGGCTACCGGACGTTTGGGAAATCAGCCCCAGCATTTT,CAWATGRLGNQPQHF,NA,TRBV30,NA,TRBJ1-5
TGTGCCAGCAGGGACAGAGTCCAAGAGACCCAGTACTTC,CASRDRVQETQYF,many,TRBV28,NA,TRBJ2-5
TGCAGTGCCAGGGACTTTCGCGCCCCGAACAATGAGCAGTTCTTC,CSARDFRAPNNEQFF,many,TRBV20-1,NA,TRBJ2-1
TGCAGTGCTAGTACAGGGCAGCATGGCTACACCTTC,CSASTGQHGYTF,few,TRBV20-1,NA,TRBJ1-2
TGTGCCAGCAGTGGAGGGACAGGGGTTAAGGCCTATGGCTACACCTTC,CASSGGTGVKAYGYTF,NA,TRBV25-1,TRBD1,TRBJ1-2
TGTGCCAGCAGCTTGGAGGACACGACCTATGGCTACACCTTC,CASSLEDTTYGYTF,many,TRBV7-2,NA,TRBJ1-2
TGTGCCAGCAGTTCAGTGGGTTACAATGAGCAGTTCTTC,CASSSVGYNEQFF,NA,TRBV28,NA,TRBJ2-1
TGTGCCAGCAGCTCCCGGGCCGGCGACACTGAAGCTTTCTTT,CASSSRAGDTEAFF,few,TRBV7-2,NA,TRBJ1-1
TGTGCCAGCAAGTCGTTCCGGGGGTATGGCTACACCTTC,CASKSFRGYGYTF,NA,TRBV6-2/TRBV6-3,NA,TRBJ1-2
TGTGCCAGCCGCACCGGCCCGGGGGCCGGGCAGGTGTATGAGCAGTTCTTC,CASRTGPGAGQVYEQFF,many,TRBV6-2/TRBV6-3,NA,TRBJ2-1
TGTGCCAGCAGCGCAGCTTCCAGGAACACTGAAGCTTTCTTT,CASSAASRNTEAFF,few,TRBV7-6,NA,TRBJ1-1
TGTGCCAGCTCAGCGGACAGAAATCAGCCCCAGCATTTT,CASSADRNQPQHF,few,TRBV18,NA,TRBJ1-5
TGTGCCACGGGGAGCGGGGAGCAGTTCTTC,CATGSGEQFF,few,TRBV7-9,NA,TRBJ2-1
TGTGCCAGCGGGAGGACCGGCAACACAGATACGCAGTATTTT,CASGRTGNTDTQYF,many,TRBV7-6,NA,TRBJ2-3
TGTGCCAGCAGCCTTCTTGTGGTCCTAGCGGGGGCTTACAATGAGCAGTTCTTC,CASSLLVVLAGAYNEQFF,NA,TRBV11-2,TRBD2,TRBJ2-1
TGTGCCAGCAGCGTAGTCGTAGAACCGACTGAAGCTTTCTTT,CASSVVVEPTEAFF,few,TRBV9,NA,TRBJ1-1
TGTGCCAGCAGTTTTGAAGACACTGAAGCTTTCTTT,CASSFEDTEAFF,many,TRBV12-3/TRBV12-4,NA,TRBJ1-1
TGTGCCAGCACGACTACCAATAATTCACCCCTCCACTTT,CASTTTNNSPLHF,NA,TRBV6-5,NA,TRBJ1-6
TGTGCCAGCAGTTCTACCCGGGGCCCGAGCTCTGGAAACACCATATATTTT,CASSSTRGPSSGNTIYF,many,TRBV28,NA,TRBJ1-3
TGTGCCATCAGTGGATCGAGACCGGGACACGGTGCAACTAATGAAAAACTGTTTTTT,CAISGSRPGHGATNEKLFF,few,TRBV10-3,NA,TRBJ1-4
TGTGCCAGCAGCCTCCGGAGCGGGGGCTCCTACAATGAGCAGTTCTTC,CASSLRSGGSYNEQFF,many,TRBV11-2,TRBD2,TRBJ2-1
TGCGCCAGCAGCCACGATGACTACGAGCAGTACTTC,CASSHDDYEQYF,few,TRBV5-1,NA,TRBJ2-7
TGTGCCAGCAGTGAAGGGGTCTTCACAGATACGCAGTATTTT,CASSEGVFTDTQYF,few,TRBV12-3/TRBV12-4,NA,TRBJ2-3
TGTGCCAGCAGCTCTATCTATCGGGCAGATACGCAGTATTTT,CASSSIYRADTQYF,NA,TRBV5-8,NA,TRBJ2-3
TGTGCCAGCAGCCAACCCGACAGGGGAGGTGAAGCTTTCTTT,CASSQPDRGGEAFF,NA,TRBV4-2,TRBD1,TRBJ1-1
TGTGCCAGCAGTTATTTAGCGGGAGTGGATGAGCAGTTCTTC,CASSYLAGVDEQFF,many,TRBV6-6,TRBD2,TRBJ2-1
TGTGCCAGCAGTTCCGGGACAAAGTACAATGAGCAGTTCTTC,CASSSGTKYNEQFF,NA,TRBV7-9,NA,TRBJ2-1
TGTGCCAGCAGCAGTAGGACAGGGGGTCCCTACAATGAGCAGTTCTTC,CASSSRTGGPYNEQFF,many,TRBV7-9,TRBD1,TRBJ2-1
TGCAGCGTTGGAGGGGCGGGAGGGTCCTACGAGCAGTACTTC,CSVGGAGGSYEQYF,many,TRBV29-1,TRBD2,TRBJ2-7
TGTGCCAGCAGCTACAGGGAGGGAGGATACACAGATACGCAGTATTTT,CASSYREGGYTDTQYF,many,TRBV11-1,NA,TRBJ2-3
TGTGCCAGCAGCCCTATCCGAGGGGGCGAGCAGTACTTC,CASSPIRGGEQYF,many,TRBV5-5,NA,TRBJ2-7
TGTGCCAGCAGCTCCAAACGGGACTCCAACTATGGCTACACCTTC,CASSSKRDSNYGYTF,few,TRBV5-4,NA,TRBJ1-2
TGCAGTGCTAGTGTTGCCGGATCCCAAGAGACCCAGTACTTC,CSASVAGSQETQYF,NA,TRBV20-1,NA,TRBJ2-5
TGCGCCAGCGGTACCGGGACAGGGTCTTATAATGAGCAGTTCTTC,CASGTGTGSYNEQFF,few,TRBV5-1,TRBD1,TRBJ2-1
TGCGCCAGCAGCCAAGATTGGTGGGCAACCGGGATTCAAGCTTTCTTT,CASSQDWWATGIQAFF,many,TRBV4-3,NA,TRBJ1-1
TGTGCCAGCAGTTCTGCCGGGACAGGGCAAGAGACCCAGTACTTC,CASSSAGTGQETQYF,NA,TRBV28,TRBD1,TRBJ2-5
TGTGCCAGCAGCTTCGTCCCCGGGAGCACAGATACGCAGTATTTT,CASSFVPGSTDTQYF,many,TRBV7-2,NA,TRBJ2-3
TGTGCCAGCTCCTACCAGGGCGACTATGGCTACACCTTC,CASSYQGDYGYTF,few,TRBV18,NA,TRBJ1-2
TGTGCCAGCAGTCGTGGGACTAGCGTAGATACGCAGTATTTT,CASSRGTSVDTQYF,many,TRBV12-3/TRBV12-4,TRBD2,TRBJ2-3